These 28 T cell receptor beta chains originate from one sample sequenced in a study of T-cell reconstitution after alpha-beta-depleted transplantation in children. Library preparation (for TCRbeta) was performed with unique molecular identifiers. Each CDR3 protein is one row after TCRdb ran MiXCR on the PCR reads. In the table there are 450,000 to 550,000 distinct CDR3 sequences, about an eighth of which are singletons. Sequenced material: PBMCs, mostly from graft donor cells, taken 180 days after TCRalphabeta/CD19-depleted stem cell transplant. Source of these receptors: a female patient aged 2-10 years who had a stem cell transplant for aplastic anemia, so the T cells may come from the graft donor.

This clonotype has only a few counts. This chain links TRBV20-1 with TRBJ2-7; 11 positions agree with TRBD2. CDR1 and CDR2 from the germline V gene are DFQATT and SNEGSKA (reference sequence). The CDR3 is 16 residues long. J gave up 0 bases and V 5 bases, and 9 bases lay outside the gene matches. The CDR3 reads CSAVGSGRESSYEQYV. The CDR3 DNA sequence: TGCAGTGCTGTGGGTAGCGGGAGGGAGAGCTCCTACGAGCAGTACGTC.

This clonotype has more than one count but fewer than ten. This chain connects TRBV15 to TRBJ1-2; tentatively, D is TRBD1 (5 bases). Trimming shortened V by 3 bases and J by 4 bases, and 18 bases separated the two germline ends. This CDR3 comprises 16 residues. The germline V gene has CDR1 LNHNV and CDR2 YYDKDF (reference sequence). The CDR3, as DNA: TGTGCCACCAGCAGCCCCCTGGGAGACAGATTCTATGGCTACACCTTC. Its protein product is CATSSPLGDRFYGYTF.

This clonotype was detected a few times. As DNA, the CDR3 is TGTGCCAGCAGCGTGCTAGCGGGTTTAAGCACAGATACGCAGTATTTT. Translated, it gives CASSVLAGLSTDTQYF. V and J are TRBV27 and TRBJ2-3; TRBD2 matches at 8 bases. The CDR3 covers 16 residues. Germline loops: CDR1 MNHEY, CDR2 SMNVEV (reference sequence). With 6 bases clipped from V and 0 bases from J, the junction kept 8 bases outside the gene matches.

The J gene is TRBJ1-2, the V gene TRBV12-5; unclear D gene. The CDR3 extends over 13 amino acids. The V end lost 5 bases, the J end lost 2 bases, and 9 bases lay between the germline ends. Per the germline V gene, CDR1 is LGHNT and CDR2 is FRNRAP. CDR3: CASGADGNYGYTF. The CDR3 coding sequence is TGTGCTAGTGGTGCGGACGGGAACTATGGCTACACCTTC.

This clonotype came up a few times. The V and J genes are TRBV7-2 and TRBJ1-2; unclear D gene. CDR3 size: 12 residues. CDR1 is SGHTA, CDR2 FQGNSA, per germline. V was cut by 1 base and J by 7 bases, with 7 bases left in between. The CDR3 here is CASSLEEGGYTF. CDR3 nucleotide sequence: TGTGCCAGCAGCTTAGAGGAGGGTGGCTACACCTTC.

In DNA, the CDR3 is TGTGCCAGCAGCGTCGGGACGCCTCTGGGAGATCAGCCCCAGCATTTT. Encoded protein: CASSVGTPLGDQPQHF. This chain connects TRBV7-9 to TRBJ1-5; a possible D gene is TRBD1 (5 bases). The CDR3 covers 16 residues. The V gene lost 5 bases and the J gene lost 5 bases, with 19 bases spanning the gap. Looked up from germline, CDR1 is SEHNR and CDR2 is FQNEAQ (reference sequence).

The genes are TRBV5-1 and TRBJ2-5, with 11 bases matching TRBD1. Germline V lookup: CDR1 SGHRS, CDR2 YFSETQ. CDR3 size: 15 residues. The junction had 8 bases not matched to a gene; V was cut back by 4 bases and J by 6 bases. CDR3 loop: CASSPRDRGLQTQYF. The CDR3 DNA reads as TGCGCCAGCAGCCCCCGGGACAGGGGGTTACAGACCCAGTACTTC.

The chain carries TRBV29-1 and TRBJ2-6; D gene unclear. The CDR3 has 12 amino acids. CDR1 and CDR2 from the germline V gene are SQVTM and ANQGSEA. V dropped 1 base and J dropped 3 bases, with 1 base sitting between them. The CDR3 spells CSVEGGANVLTF. CDR3 coding DNA: TGCAGCGTTGAAGGTGGGGCCAACGTCCTGACTTTC.

This clonotype was seen only a few times. J is TRBJ1-1 and V is TRBV29-1; no clear D gene. The CDR3 sequence is 13 residues long. Germline assignment: CDR1 SQVTM and CDR2 ANQGSEA. Between the trimmed V and J ends, which lost 1 base and 5 bases, there was a span of 11 bases. The DNA of the CDR3 is TGCAGCGTTGAAGTCCCAACCAGTACTGAAGCTTTCTTT. Protein sequence: CSVEVPTSTEAFF.

The table lists this clonotype with a few counts. The rearrangement joins TRBV7-9 to TRBJ2-1; a possible D gene is TRBD2 (6 bases). Germline CDR1 SEHNR, CDR2 FQNEAQ (reference sequence). The CDR3 spans 13 residues. Between the trimmed V and J ends, which lost 2 bases and 6 bases, there was a span of 8 bases. The CDR3 reads CASSLRRGNEQFF. CDR3 sequence (DNA): TGTGCCAGCAGCTTACGGAGGGGCAATGAGCAGTTCTTC.

The sample holds a few counts of this clonotype. This chain joins TRBV3-1 and TRBJ2-1, with a possible D match to TRBD2 (6 bases). This CDR3 comprises 16 residues. CDR1 and CDR2 from the germline V gene are LGHDT and YNNKEL (reference sequence). Trimming removed 1 base from V and 5 bases from J, with 15 bases in between. Here the CDR3 reads CASSQVQGRTDNEQFF. DNA for the CDR3: TGTGCCAGCAGCCAAGTCCAAGGGAGGACTGACAATGAGCAGTTCTTC.

This clonotype was recorded many times. The chain joins TRBV7-6 to TRBJ2-1; D uncertain. V lost 5 bases and J lost 4, with 6 bases in between. Per the germline V gene, CDR1 is SGHVS and CDR2 is FNYEAQ. The CDR3 is made up of 12 amino acids. The CDR3 sequence is CASSRPYNEQFF. CDR3 DNA: TGTGCCAGCAGCCGTCCTTACAATGAGCAGTTCTTC.

This clonotype occurred a few times. This chain uses TRBV7-8 with TRBJ2-5, with 10 nucleotides matching TRBD1. This CDR3 is built from 14 residues. After removal of 7 bases from V and 4 bases from J, the junction contained 6 bases not matched to a gene. Germline V lookup: CDR1 SGHVS, CDR2 FQNEAQ. CDR3: CASISRDRGETQYF. The CDR3 nucleotides read TGTGCCAGCATCTCTAGGGACAGGGGAGAGACCCAGTACTTC.

V and J are TRBV12-3 or TRBV12-4 and TRBJ2-7; the match to TRBD2 covers 12 bases. V gave up 6 bases and J gave up 6 bases; unmatched junction bases: 6. This CDR3 comprises 14 residues. CDR3 in amino acids: CASSRLAGAAEQYV. For the CDR3, the DNA is TGTGCCAGCAGCCGACTAGCGGGAGCGGCCGAGCAGTACGTC.

Ten or more counts support this clonotype. The J gene is TRBJ1-3, the V gene TRBV7-2; no clear D. V lost 6 bases, J lost 0 bases, and 6 bases lay in between. The CDR3 has 13 residues. The V gene's germline CDR1 is SGHTA and CDR2 FQGNSA. CDR3 in amino acids: CASSSSSGNTIYF. DNA of the CDR3: TGTGCCAGCAGTTCCAGCTCTGGAAACACCATATATTTT.

This sequence joins TRBV20-1 and TRBJ1-1, with 12 bases fitting TRBD1. CDR3 length equals 20 residues. Germline CDR1 reads DFQATT; CDR2 reads SNEGSKA (reference sequence). J was trimmed by 4 bases and V by 1 base; bases with no gene match: 19. This chain's CDR3 is CSARVRDRGLSGSSSTEAFF. CDR3 sequence (DNA): TGCAGTGCTAGAGTCCGGGACAGGGGGCTGTCGGGTTCGTCGAGCACTGAAGCTTTCTTT.

Only a few counts were recorded for this clonotype. The chain links TRBV11-3 to TRBJ1-4; 12 nucleotides agree with TRBD1. CDR1 is SGHNT, CDR2 YENEEA, per germline. V shed 3 bases, J shed 0 bases, and the junction held 5 bases outside the gene matches. This CDR3 comprises 18 residues. CDR3 nucleotides: TGTGCCAGCAGCTTTCTCGGGACAGGGGGCGCAACTAATGAAAAACTGTTTTTT. Residues: CASSFLGTGGATNEKLFF.

In its sample, this clonotype was seen a few times. The chain combines TRBV7-2 with TRBJ2-5; 16 bases agree with TRBD2. The ends lost 5 bases at V and 7 bases at J; junction bases unmatched: 10. The germline CDR1 and CDR2 sequences are SGHTA and FQGNSA. The length of the CDR3 is 17 residues. The CDR3 sequence is CASSAPGLAGGPGTQYF. The CDR3, as DNA: TGTGCCAGCAGCGCCCCGGGACTAGCGGGAGGGCCGGGGACCCAGTACTTC.

This clonotype occurred a few times. The V and J genes are TRBV3-1 and TRBJ2-1, with 13 bases fitting TRBD2. The junction had 4 bases not matched to a gene; V was cut back by 0 bases and J by 8 bases. The CDR3 covers 16 residues. Germline CDR1 is LGHDT and CDR2 is YNNKEL (reference sequence). CDR3 loop: CASSQELAGGSDEQFF. The DNA for the CDR3 is TGTGCCAGCAGCCAAGAACTAGCGGGAGGGTCAGATGAGCAGTTCTTC.

In this sample, this clonotype turned up once. This may come from a read error, since a much larger clone is one base off. The chain carries TRBV7-2 and TRBJ1-1, with D unclear. CDR3 length: 12 amino acids. V was cut by 3 bases and J by 11 bases, with 13 bases left in between. Looked up from germline, CDR1 is SGHTA and CDR2 is FQGNSA. The CDR3 loop is CASSLGGPRAFF. The CDR3 DNA is TGTGCCAGCAGCTTGGGCGGACCAAGGGCTTTCTTT. The full variable domain, its missing parts supplied by reference TRBV7-2 and TRBJ1-1, is GAGVSQSPSNKVTEKGKDVELRCDPISGHTALYWYRQSLGQGLEFLIYFQGNSAPDKSGLPSDRFSAERTGGSVSTLTIQRTQQEDSAVYLCASSLGGPRAFFGQGTRLTVV.

This clonotype was observed a few times. The rearrangement uses TRBV4-3 and TRBJ2-1; 7 bases fit TRBD2. The germline CDR1 and CDR2 sequences are LGHNA and YSLEER. The length of the CDR3 is 15 residues. The junction had 7 bases not matched to a gene; V was cut back by 1 base and J by 7 bases. CDR3 sequence: CASSQGAGVRNEQFF. The DNA of the CDR3 is TGCGCCAGCAGCCAAGGGGCGGGAGTAAGAAATGAGCAGTTCTTC.

In its sample, this clonotype was seen a few times. This sequence joins TRBV10-3 and TRBJ2-1; D is undetermined. V was cut by 2 bases and J by 6 bases, with 8 bases left in between. The CDR3 is made up of 13 amino acids. Germline lookup yields CDR1 ENHRY and CDR2 SYGVKD. The CDR3 region is CAISEGPVNEQFF. For the CDR3, the DNA is TGTGCCATCAGTGAGGGGCCCGTCAATGAGCAGTTCTTC.

There are a few counts of this clonotype. The chain uses TRBV6-5 and TRBJ1-1; no firm D call. The CDR3 extends over 13 amino acids. Germline assignment: CDR1 MNHEY and CDR2 SVGAGI. V was pared by 8 bases and J by 0 bases, with 10 bases between. The CDR3 bases are TGTGCCAGCCGTAGGCAAATGAACACTGAAGCTTTCTTT. Residues: CASRRQMNTEAFF.

V usage is TRBV24-1 and J usage is TRBJ2-1; 8 positions match TRBD2. This CDR3 spans 16 amino acids. CDR1 is KGHDR and CDR2 is SFDVKD in the germline V gene. Unmatched junction bases numbered 7, after V lost 1 base and J lost 6 bases. The CDR3 DNA is TGTGCCACCAGTGATTTTGGGCCGGGGGGGCCCAATGAGCAGTTCTTC. Translating gives CATSDFGPGGPNEQFF.

At least ten counts were recorded for this clonotype. The chain recombines TRBV28 with TRBJ2-5; 7 positions match TRBD1. This CDR3 contains 14 residues. V shed 6 bases, J shed 1 base, and the junction held 5 bases outside the gene matches. The germline V gene has CDR1 MDHEN and CDR2 SYDVKM. Here the CDR3 DNA reads TGTGCCAGCAGCCGGACAGGAGGCCAAGAGACCCAGTACTTC. This codes for CASSRTGGQETQYF.

In regard to this clonotype: The junction does not match germline at one end; this may be a read error. The chain joins TRBV4-2 to TRBJ2-5, with TRBD1 matching 10 bases. This CDR3 comprises 17 residues. The germline V gene encodes CDR1 LGHNA and CDR2 YNFKEQ. This CDR3 reads CASSQTIPDRGLPTRYF. The CDR3 nucleotides are TGTGCCAGCAGCCAGACCATTCCGGACAGGGGGTTACCGACCCGGTACTTC.

The gene calls are TRBV28 and TRBJ2-1, with TRBD2 matching over 7 bases. CDR1 is MDHEN and CDR2 is SYDVKM in the germline V gene. The CDR3 has 13 residues. V gave up 8 bases and J gave up 8 bases; unmatched junction bases: 9. The CDR3: CASHWEGHHEQFF. The CDR3 nucleotides are TGTGCCAGCCACTGGGAGGGCCACCATGAGCAGTTCTTC.

This clonotype has a count of ten or more. DNA of the CDR3: TGTGCCAGCAGTTTAGGCCTAGGCACAGATACGCAGTATTTT. Translating it yields CASSLGLGTDTQYF. V and J are TRBV12-3 or TRBV12-4 and TRBJ2-3; D call uncertain. This CDR3 comprises 14 residues. Trimming stripped 1 base from V and 1 base from J, with 6 bases between.